This TCR beta chain was observed in a study of cytomegalovirus exposure and HLA in healthy donors. Overall study results and limits: While the bulk of TCR sequences proved rare, some public TCRs turned up in many donors.

Germline-derived CDR1 and CDR2 are GTSNPN and SVGIG (reference sequence). Trimming took 5 bases from V and 5 from J, leaving 12 bases between them. The CDR3 spans 12 residues. As to this clone: The antigen remains undetermined.

With 60 Vbeta and 13 Jbeta primers, the PCR was carried out. The data were produced by immunoSEQ multiplex PCR, yet TCRdb's version contains in-frame clones alone and is incomplete. Here the sample spans more than 80,000 clones, 70% to 75% being singletons. This chain joins TRBV30 and TRBJ1-2; D uncertain. This TCR derives from a man between 60 and 75 years old in good health and CMV-seronegative. The specimen sequenced was PBMCs. CDR3 loop: CAWGGEGYGYTF. The CDR3, as DNA: TGTGCCTGGGGCGGGGAAGGGTATGGCTACACCTTC.